A selection of T cell receptor beta chains follows, all from one sample in a study of blood T cell repertoires in COVID-19. Clones were sequenced by immunoSEQ multiplex PCR, and TCRdb holds only the in-frame ones, with some missing. The table has approximately 150,000 clones, about 91% seen once; the top ten hold over 3.5%. The sample taken for sequencing was peripheral blood. The receptor set was obtained from a woman aged 55-70 years who had recovered from COVID-19. CDR3s include the opening cysteine and the closing phenylalanine or tryptophan. Fields, in order: J gene, V gene, D gene, clone size, CDR3 DNA, CDR3 protein. D genes are given only for firm matches. Where a row states a size, it is once, few, many or the class of an expanded clone; other rows omit it.

TRBJ1-1 | TRBV18 | TRBD1 | . | TGTGCCAGCTCAGGACAGGGGGCCTTAGGGAACACTGAAGCTTTCTTT | CASSGQGALGNTEAFF
TRBJ2-7 | TRBV4-2 | TRBD2 | once | TGTGCCAGCAGCCAATACTCGCGGGGGATCTCCTACGAGCAGTACTTC | CASSQYSRGISYEQYF
TRBJ1-4 | TRBV6-6 | TRBD1 | . | TGTGCCAGCAGAAACGACAGGGTAGGGGATGAAAAACTGTTTTTT | CASRNDRVGDEKLFF
TRBJ1-2 | TRBV28 | . | . | TGTGCCAGCAGGGACAGCCTCTATGGCTACACCTTC | CASRDSLYGYTF
TRBJ1-5 | TRBV7-2 | . | once | TGTGCCAGCAGCCGGGACAATCATCAGCCCCAGCATTTT | CASSRDNHQPQHF
TRBJ1-2 | TRBV6-5 | TRBD1 | . | TGTGCCAGCAGTTTGGACAGGGGTCGAGATGGCTACACCTTC | CASSLDRGRDGYTF
TRBJ2-1 | TRBV2 | . | few | TGTGCCAGCAGACGGACAGTTTACAATGAGCAGTTCTTC | CASRRTVYNEQFF
TRBJ2-3 | TRBV29-1 | TRBD2 | . | TGCAGCGTTACTGGACTAGCGGGGGCCCGCACAGATACGCAGTATTTT | CSVTGLAGARTDTQYF
TRBJ1-2 | TRBV3-1/TRBV3-2 | . | few | TGTGCCAGCAGCCAAGAGAGTGGCTACACCTTC | CASSQESGYTF
TRBJ2-5 | TRBV5-8 | TRBD1 | . | TGTGCCAGCAGCTTGGACAGGGGGCTGTCGTACCAAGAGACCCAGTACTTC | CASSLDRGLSYQETQYF
TRBJ1-5 | TRBV30 | TRBD1 | . | TGTGCCTGGAGTGGGGGTGACAGGGGTTCCGGTCAGCCCCAGCATTTT | CAWSGGDRGSGQPQHF
TRBJ2-1 | TRBV30 | . | few | TGTGCCTGGAGTAGACAGATCAATGAGCAGTTCTTC | CAWSRQINEQFF
TRBJ2-3 | TRBV3-1/TRBV3-2 | TRBD2 | once | TGTGCCAGCAGCCAATTAGCGGGGGGCACCACAGATACGCAGTATTTT | CASSQLAGGTTDTQYF
TRBJ2-7 | TRBV5-1 | TRBD1 | . | TGCGCCAGCAGCTGGAGGCCGGGACAGGGGGCGGTCTCCTACGAGCAGTACTTC | CASSWRPGQGAVSYEQYF
TRBJ2-5 | TRBV5-1 | . | . | TGCGCCAGCAGCTTACAGGACGGAGAAGAGACCCAGTACTTC | CASSLQDGEETQYF
TRBJ1-1 | TRBV6-5 | . | once | TGTGCCAGCAGTTACCTCAGGGATGAGACTGAAGCTTTCTTT | CASSYLRDETEAFF
TRBJ1-2 | TRBV4-1 | . | . | TGCGCCAGCAGTCCCGCCGCGGGGGACTATGGCTACACCTTC | CASSPAAGDYGYTF
TRBJ2-5 | TRBV27 | TRBD2 | . | TGTGCCAGCGGCCAGCGGGGAGAGACCCAGTACTTC | CASGQRGETQYF
TRBJ1-2 | TRBV6-5 | TRBD1 | . | TGTGCCAGCAGTTACGGGGACAGGGGGGATGGCTACACCTTC | CASSYGDRGDGYTF
TRBJ1-1 | TRBV19 | . | . | TGTGCCAGTAGCGGGAACACTGAAGCTTTCTTT | CASSGNTEAFF
TRBJ2-2 | TRBV6-5 | . | once | TGTGCCAGCAGTTTAACAGGTTTGGGGGAGCTGTTTTTT | CASSLTGLGELFF
TRBJ2-7 | TRBV7-9 | TRBD1 | . | TGTGCCAGCAGCTTAGGGCAGGGGGTCGGAGTCGAGCAGTACTTC | CASSLGQGVGVEQYF
TRBJ1-5 | TRBV7-7 | TRBD1 | . | TGTGCCAGCAGCTTAGCGCCAGGGGGAGAGGGCAATCAGCCCCAGCATTTT | CASSLAPGGEGNQPQHF
TRBJ1-1 | TRBV28 | . | . | TGTGCCAGCAGTTTACCTACAGGGTCAGGCACTGAAGCTTTCTTT | CASSLPTGSGTEAFF
TRBJ2-7 | TRBV18 | . | . | TGTGCCAGCTCACCGGAGGGGGCCAACTACGAGCAGTACTTC | CASSPEGANYEQYF
TRBJ2-1 | TRBV11-1 | TRBD1 | . | TGTGCCAGCAGCAATACCCCGGGACAGGCGGCCAATGAGCAGTTCTTC | CASSNTPGQAANEQFF
TRBJ2-7 | TRBV2 | . | . | TGTGCCAGCGATGGTAGCGGCGAGCAGTACTTC | CASDGSGEQYF
TRBJ1-5 | TRBV6-2/TRBV6-3 | TRBD1 | few | TGTGCCAGCAGTTCAGGGGGGACCCTGGCCCAGCATTTT | CASSSGGTLAQHF
TRBJ2-1 | TRBV27 | . | . | TGTGCCAGCAGCTCGGTTCCCTACAATGAGCAGTTCTTC | CASSSVPYNEQFF
TRBJ1-5 | TRBV3-1/TRBV3-2 | . | few | TGTGCCAGCAGCCCGACCCGACTGGGGCCCCAGCATTTT | CASSPTRLGPQHF
TRBJ1-4 | TRBV6-6 | . | . | TGTGCCAGCAAGGGACACGACGCCGAAAAACTGTTTTTT | CASKGHDAEKLFF
TRBJ2-7 | TRBV29-1 | TRBD1 | . | TGCAGCGTTAACCGAGGGACAGGGGGCTACGAGCAGTACTTC | CSVNRGTGGYEQYF
TRBJ1-1 | TRBV2 | . | . | TGTGCCAGCAGTGAAGTCAGATCGAACACTGAAGCTTTCTTT | CASSEVRSNTEAFF
TRBJ2-7 | TRBV3-1/TRBV3-2 | TRBD2 | . | TGTGCCAGCAGCCAAGTTTCGTCTAGCGGGGACTACGAGCAGTACTTC | CASSQVSSSGDYEQYF
TRBJ1-6 | TRBV27 | . | . | TGTGCCAGCAGTGGGAATATTGGGGGGGCTGATTCACCCCTCCACTTT | CASSGNIGGADSPLHF
TRBJ1-6 | TRBV9 | TRBD1 | . | TGTGCCAGCAGCGTGGGACAGGAGGATTCACCCCTCCACTTT | CASSVGQEDSPLHF
TRBJ2-5 | TRBV7-7 | . | . | TGTGCCAGCAGCCCAGAGATGGGGGACAAAGAGACCCAGTACTTC | CASSPEMGDKETQYF
TRBJ2-6 | TRBV4-2 | TRBD1 | . | TGTGCCAGCAGCCAAGAAGGACAGGGGACTGGGGCCAACGTCCTGACTTTC | CASSQEGQGTGANVLTF
TRBJ2-7 | TRBV4-1 | . | . | TGCGCCAGCAGCCCTTGGGACAACTACGAGCAGTACTTC | CASSPWDNYEQYF
TRBJ2-7 | TRBV5-1 | . | . | TGCGCCAGCAGCTTGGAGACCACAGCCTCCGAGCAGTACTTC | CASSLETTASEQYF